Following are 2 T cell receptor beta chains from one sample sequenced in a study of molecular identifiers for immune sequencing clone quantification. TCRdb redid the calling of the PCR reads with MiXCR, one entry per CDR3 protein. Altogether roughly 630,000 distinct CDR3 sequences are present, around 25% being singletons, with the ten largest covering 0.75% to 0.8%. Sample: naive CD8+ T cells from blood, with Jurkat cell RNA spiked in. This sample's subset: FACS-sorted CD8+CD4-CCR7+CD45RA+ naive T cells. The receptors were sampled from a human donor in good health. Some libraries in this study had Jurkat cell RNA spiked in.

This clonotype was seen at least ten times. The rearrangement links TRBV13 to TRBJ2-5; D is perhaps TRBD2 (5 bases). V lost 5 bases, J lost 6 bases, and 16 bases lay in between. Looked up from germline, CDR1 is PRHDT and CDR2 is FYEKMQ (reference sequence). This CDR3 region has 14 residues. CDR3 DNA: TGTGCCAGCAGCCCGCGGACTGGAGAAAAGACCCAGTACTTC. Its protein is CASSPRTGEKTQYF.

This clonotype came up a few times. V is TRBV19 and J is TRBJ1-4, with 7 nucleotides matching TRBD1. The CDR3 spans 17 residues. J gave up 0 bases and V 8 bases, and 12 bases lay outside the gene matches. Germline V CDR1 and CDR2: LNHDA, SQIVND (reference sequence). In DNA form, the CDR3 reads TGTGCCAGTTGGGCTGGCCAGGGGGAGGCAACTAATGAAAAACTGTTTTTT. Protein: CASWAGQGEATNEKLFF.